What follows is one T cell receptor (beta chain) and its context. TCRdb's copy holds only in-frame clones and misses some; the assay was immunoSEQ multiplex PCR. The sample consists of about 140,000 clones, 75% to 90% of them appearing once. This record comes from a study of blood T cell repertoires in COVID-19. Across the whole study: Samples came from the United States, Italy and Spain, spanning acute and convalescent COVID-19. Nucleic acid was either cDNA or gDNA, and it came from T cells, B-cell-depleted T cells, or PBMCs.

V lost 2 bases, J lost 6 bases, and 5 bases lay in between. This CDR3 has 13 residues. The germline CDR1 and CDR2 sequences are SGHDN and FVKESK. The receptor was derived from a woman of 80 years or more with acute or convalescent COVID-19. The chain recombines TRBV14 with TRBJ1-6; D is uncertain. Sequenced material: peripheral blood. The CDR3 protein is CASSQLRNSPLHF. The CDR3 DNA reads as TGTGCCAGCAGCCAACTTCGTAATTCACCCCTCCACTTT.